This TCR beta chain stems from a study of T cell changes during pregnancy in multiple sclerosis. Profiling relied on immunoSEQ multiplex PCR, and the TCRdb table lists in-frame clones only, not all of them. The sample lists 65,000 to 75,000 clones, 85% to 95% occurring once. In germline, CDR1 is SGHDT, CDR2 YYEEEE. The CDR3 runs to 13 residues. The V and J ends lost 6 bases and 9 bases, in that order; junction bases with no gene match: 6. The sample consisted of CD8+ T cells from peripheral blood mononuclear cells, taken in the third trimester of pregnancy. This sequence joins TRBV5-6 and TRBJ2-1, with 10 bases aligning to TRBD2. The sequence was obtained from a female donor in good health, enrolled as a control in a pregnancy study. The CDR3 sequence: CASTKTSGFEQFF. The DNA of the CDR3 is TGTGCCAGCACCAAGACTAGCGGGTTTGAGCAGTTCTTC.